This entry concerns a single T cell receptor beta chain. Its target is not known. A multiplex PCR was run with 60 Vbeta primers and 13 Jbeta primers. Produced via immunoSEQ multiplex PCR; TCRdb's table is partial and in-frame only. The table for this sample gives more than 95,000 clones. The record originates from a study of cytomegalovirus exposure and HLA in healthy donors. Study-wide results and caveats: Follow-up analysis later connected one missense variant in DCLRE1C with trimming of TCR beta V- and J-genes. As a later analysis revealed, the rate of TCR association differed by HLA locus, with DRB1 most and HLA-C fewest.

As for the donors, each was a healthy bone marrow donor. The receptor was isolated from a man aged 25-40 years in good health and CMV-seronegative. The sequenced sample was PBMCs.

Here the CDR3 reads CASSDTGGTEAFF. CDR3 coding DNA: TGTGCCAGCAGCGATACAGGGGGGACTGAAGCTTTCTTT. This rearrangement joins TRBV9 to TRBJ1-1, with 8 bases fitting TRBD1. Germline-derived CDR1 and CDR2 are SGDLS and YYNGEE. The length of the CDR3 is 13 residues. The V gene end was trimmed by 3 bases and the J gene end by 5 bases; junction bases not matched to a gene: 3. Variable domain in full (rest from reference TRBV9 and TRBJ1-1): DSGVTQTPKHLITATGQRVTLRCSPRSGDLSVYWYQQSLDQGLQFLIQYYNGEERAKGNILERFSAQQFPDLHSELNLSSLELGDSALYFCASSDTGGTEAFFGQGTRLTVV.